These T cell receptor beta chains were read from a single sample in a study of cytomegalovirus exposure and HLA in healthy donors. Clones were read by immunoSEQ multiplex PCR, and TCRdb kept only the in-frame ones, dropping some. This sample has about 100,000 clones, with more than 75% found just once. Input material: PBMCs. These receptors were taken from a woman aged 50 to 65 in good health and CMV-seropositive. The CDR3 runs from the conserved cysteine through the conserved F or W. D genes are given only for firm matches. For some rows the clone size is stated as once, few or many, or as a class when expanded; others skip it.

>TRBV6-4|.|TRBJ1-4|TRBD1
TGTGCCAGCAGCCCAGGGGGCCCGAATGAAAAACTGTTTTTT
CASSPGGPNEKLFF
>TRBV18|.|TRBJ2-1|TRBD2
TGTGCCAGCTCACCGACGGGACTAGTAACCAATGAGCAGTTCTTC
CASSPTGLVTNEQFF
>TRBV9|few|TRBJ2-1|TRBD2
TGTGCCAGCAGCGTAGTGGGGACTAGTTGGGATGAGCAGTTCTTC
CASSVVGTSWDEQFF
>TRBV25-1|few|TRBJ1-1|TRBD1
TGTGCCAGCACTATAGCAGGGGGCAGTGAAGCTTTCTTT
CASTIAGGSEAFF
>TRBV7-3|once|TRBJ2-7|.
TGTGCCAGCAGCTCCGGGACAAACGAGCAGTACTTC
CASSSGTNEQYF
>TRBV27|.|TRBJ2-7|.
TGTGCCAGCAGTCCGCGGACAGCCTCCTACGAGCAGTACTTC
CASSPRTASYEQYF
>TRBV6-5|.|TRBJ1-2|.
TGTGCCAGCACCATATCGTGGGGACAATACTATGGCTACACCTTC
CASTISWGQYYGYTF
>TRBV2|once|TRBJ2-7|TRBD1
TGTGCCAGCAGTTCCGGGACAGGGAACTACGAGCAGTACTTC
CASSSGTGNYEQYF
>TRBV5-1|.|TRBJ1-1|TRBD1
TGCGCCAGCAGCTTGGTGACAGGGAGGTCCATGAACACTGAAGCTTTCTTT
CASSLVTGRSMNTEAFF
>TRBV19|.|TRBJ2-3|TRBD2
TGTGCCAGTAGTAATCCTAGCGGGGCTAGCACAGATACGCAGTATTTT
CASSNPSGASTDTQYF
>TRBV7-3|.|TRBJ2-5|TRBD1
TGTGCCAGCAGCCCCACAGGGGGTGGAGAGACCCAGTACTTC
CASSPTGGGETQYF
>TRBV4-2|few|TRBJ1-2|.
TGTGCCAGCAGCCAAGGAGAAGATTATGGCTACACCTTC
CASSQGEDYGYTF
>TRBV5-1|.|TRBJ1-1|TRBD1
TGCGCCAGCAGCCCTGCCCTCCCGGGACAGGGATTGGACACTGAAGCTTTCTTT
CASSPALPGQGLDTEAFF
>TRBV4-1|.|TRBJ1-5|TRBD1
TGCGCCAGCAGCCCCCGACAGGGAAGCAATCAGCCCCAGCATTTT
CASSPRQGSNQPQHF
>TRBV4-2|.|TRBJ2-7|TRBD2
TGTGCCAGCAGCCCCCAGCGGGAGGGTGAGCAGTACTTC
CASSPQREGEQYF
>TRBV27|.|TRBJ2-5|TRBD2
TGTGCCTCCGGAAGAGGACTAGCGGGAGGCTTACAAGAGACCCAGTACTTC
CASGRGLAGGLQETQYF
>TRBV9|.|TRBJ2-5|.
TGTGCCAGCAGCGAGGAGGGCGCAGAGACCCAGTACTTC
CASSEEGAETQYF
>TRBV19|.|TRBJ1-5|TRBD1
TGTGCCAGTTCGTCTCCCCGGGACAGACCTAGCAATCAGCCCCAGCATTTT
CASSSPRDRPSNQPQHF
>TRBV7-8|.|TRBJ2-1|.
TGTGCCAGCAGCTTCCGAATCAGGGTAAGAAAGAATGAAGGATACAATGAGCAGTTCTTC
CASSFRIRVRKNEGYNEQFF
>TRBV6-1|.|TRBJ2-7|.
TGTGCCAGCAGGGAGGCCATCCTCCACGAGCAGTACTTC
CASREAILHEQYF
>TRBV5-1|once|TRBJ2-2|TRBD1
TGCGCCAGCAGCTTGGTAGGGGGCGCGATCGGGGAGCTGTTTTTT
CASSLVGGAIGELFF
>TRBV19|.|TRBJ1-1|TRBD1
TGTGCCAGTAGAGATACCGGGACAGGGGGCCGAACTTGGTCCTTT
CASRDTGTGGRTWSF
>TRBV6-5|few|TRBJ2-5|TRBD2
TGTGCCAGCAGTTACAAAGCGGGAGGGCCCGAGACCCAGTACTTC
CASSYKAGGPETQYF
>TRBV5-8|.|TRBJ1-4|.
TGTGCCAGCAGCCCCTCAGGGGTTGTTGGCGAAAAACTGTTTTTT
CASSPSGVVGEKLFF
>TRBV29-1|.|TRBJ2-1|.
TGCAGCGTTGAGTTGGCGGCTCCGGGAAATGAGCAGTTCTTC
CSVELAAPGNEQFF
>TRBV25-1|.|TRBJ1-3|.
TGTGCCAGCAGTGCACACAGGGCTGGAAACACCATATATTTT
CASSAHRAGNTIYF
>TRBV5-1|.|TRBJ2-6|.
TGCGCCAGCAGCTCGACGGAGAGGGCCAACGTCCTGACTTTC
CASSSTERANVLTF
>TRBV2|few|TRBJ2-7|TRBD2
TGTGCCAGCAGTGAAGCCCTCTGGACTAGCGGGAACTACGAGCAGTACTTC
CASSEALWTSGNYEQYF
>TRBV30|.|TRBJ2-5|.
TGTGCCTGGGGAACAGGTAGCGAGACCCAGTACTTC
CAWGTGSETQYF